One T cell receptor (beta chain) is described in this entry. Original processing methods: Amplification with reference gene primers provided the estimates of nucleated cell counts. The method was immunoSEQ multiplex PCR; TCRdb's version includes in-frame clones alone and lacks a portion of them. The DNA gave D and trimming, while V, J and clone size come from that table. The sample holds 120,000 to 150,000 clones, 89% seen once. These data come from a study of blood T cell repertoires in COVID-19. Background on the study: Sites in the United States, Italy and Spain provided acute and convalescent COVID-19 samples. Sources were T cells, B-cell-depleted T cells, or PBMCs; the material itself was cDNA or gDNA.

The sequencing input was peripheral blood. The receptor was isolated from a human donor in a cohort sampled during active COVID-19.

CDR3 region: CASSFHSTGETQYF. CDR3 in DNA: TGTGCCAGCAGCTTCCATTCGACGGGGGAGACCCAGTACTTC. This rearrangement joins TRBV11-2 to TRBJ2-5, with D perhaps matching TRBD2 (5 bases). Germline lookup yields CDR1 SGHAT and CDR2 FQNNGV. The CDR3 extends over 14 amino acids. V lost 3 bases and J 5 bases, leaving 13 bases between the germline ends.